Each of the 20 T cell receptor beta chains below was sequenced from the same sample in a study of T cells after yellow fever vaccination. TCRdb itself ran the 5' RACE reads through MiXCR, one entry per CDR3 protein. The profile shows 90,000 to 130,000 distinct CDR3 sequences, 8% to 9.5% of them singletons. The sample in question was CD8+ T cells sorted from PBMCs, obtained 45 days after the yellow fever booster vaccination. All receptors come from a man aged 25-45 years who received the YFV17D yellow fever vaccine.

This clonotype was observed many times. The J gene is TRBJ2-1, the V gene TRBV2; either TRBD1 or TRBD2 may fit D (7 bases each). This CDR3 comprises 14 residues. CDR1 SNHLY and CDR2 FYNNEI come from the germline V gene. Trimming took 8 bases from V and 5 from J, leaving 16 bases between them. The CDR3 DNA is TGTGCCAGCGAGGGGGCTCTAGCGGACAATGAGCAGTTCTTC. Translation: CASEGALADNEQFF.

This clonotype occurred many times. The chain combines TRBV9 with TRBJ2-1; possibly TRBD2 for D (6 bases). The CDR3 runs 18 residues. Trimming stripped 5 bases from V and 2 bases from J, with 23 bases between. Germline V gene lookup returns CDR1 SGDLS and CDR2 YYNGEE. The CDR3 region is CASSHRGGGMRTYNEQFF. CDR3 coding DNA: TGTGCCAGCAGTCATAGGGGTGGGGGGATGAGGACCTACAATGAGCAGTTCTTC.

There are many counts of this clonotype. The gene calls are TRBV9 and TRBJ2-5; 7 bases agree with TRBD1. Unmatched junction bases numbered 9, after V lost 3 bases and J lost 7 bases. The CDR3 spans 14 residues. Per the germline V gene, CDR1 is SGDLS and CDR2 is YYNGEE. The DNA of the CDR3 is TGTGCCAGCAGCGACCCCACACAGGGGTGGACCCAGTACTTC. Its translation is CASSDPTQGWTQYF.

This clonotype occurred many times. V usage is TRBV11-2 and J usage is TRBJ2-1; 8 positions match TRBD2. This CDR3 comprises 15 residues. CDR1 SGHAT and CDR2 FQNNGV come from the germline V gene. With V trimmed by 5 bases and J by 4 bases, 7 bases remained unmatched. CDR3: CASSTSGSKYNEQFF. The DNA of the CDR3 is TGTGCCAGCAGCACGAGCGGGAGTAAGTACAATGAGCAGTTCTTC.

This clonotype was seen at least ten times. The rearrangement uses TRBV5-6 and TRBJ1-1; D ambiguous. The length of the CDR3 is 11 residues. V shed 4 bases and J shed 0 bases, with 1 base lying between them. Germline V gene lookup returns CDR1 SGHDT and CDR2 YYEEEE. DNA of the CDR3: TGTGCCAGCAGCGTGAACACTGAAGCTTTCTTT. Encoded protein: CASSVNTEAFF.

This clonotype was observed at least ten times. This sequence joins TRBV12-3 or TRBV12-4 and TRBJ2-1, with TRBD2 matching 9 bases. The CDR3 contains 16 residues. The ends lost 5 bases at V and 3 bases at J; junction bases unmatched: 8. The CDR3 DNA is TGTGCCAGCAGTGACCCGGGACTAGCTATCTACAATGAGCAGTTCTTC. Its protein is CASSDPGLAIYNEQFF.

This clonotype was seen at least ten times. The chain couples TRBV4-1 to TRBJ2-2, with D uncertain. This CDR3 comprises 15 residues. CDR1 MGHRA and CDR2 YSYEKL come from the germline V gene. The V end was cut by 1 base, the J end by 13 bases, with 19 bases between. This CDR3 reads CASSQGSYEPGGLFF. Written as DNA, the CDR3 is TGCGCCAGCAGCCAAGGATCCTATGAACCCGGCGGGCTGTTTTTT.

By its share, this clonotype is medium-sized. This chain connects TRBV29-1 to TRBJ2-5, with 13 nucleotides matching TRBD2. This CDR3 has 16 residues. V dropped 8 bases and J dropped 4; count of bases not matched to a gene: 13. Per germline, CDR1 SQVTM and CDR2 ANQGSEA. The chain's CDR3 is CSPSGTSGTEGETQYF. In nucleotides, the CDR3 is TGCAGCCCTTCCGGGACTAGCGGGACTGAGGGAGAGACCCAGTACTTC.

This clonotype has just a few counts. This chain joins TRBV9 and TRBJ2-4, with D hard to call. Germline V gene sequence: CDR1 SGDLS, CDR2 YYNGEE. The length of the CDR3 is 16 residues. V was pared by 4 bases and J by 0 bases, with 14 bases between. In nucleotides, the CDR3 is TGTGCCAGCAGCCCTAGTGACTCTTTAGCCAAAAACATTCAGTACTTC. Translated, it gives CASSPSDSLAKNIQYF.

This clonotype was detected ten times or more. The chain employs TRBV2 and TRBJ2-1; D perhaps matches TRBD2 (5 bases). Per the germline V gene, CDR1 is SNHLY and CDR2 is FYNNEI. The V end was cut by 2 bases, the J end by 5 bases, with 10 bases between. The CDR3 is 14 residues long. The CDR3 DNA is TGTGCCAGCAGTGAACGGACTGTCGACAATGAGCAGTTCTTC. This gives the protein CASSERTVDNEQFF.

In its sample, this clonotype was seen many times. The V and J genes are TRBV18 and TRBJ2-1; weak D call: TRBD2 (5 bases). Trimming cost V 2 bases and J 0 bases, with 8 bases left between them. The CDR3 extends over 15 amino acids. Germline V gene data show CDR1 as KGHSH and CDR2 as LQKENI. CDR3 nucleotide sequence: TGTGCCAGCTCACCAGAGCGGCCCTCCTACAATGAGCAGTTCTTC. It specifies CASSPERPSYNEQFF.

This clonotype was counted only a few times. The V and J genes are TRBV15 and TRBJ1-2, with 9 bases identical to TRBD1. CDR1 is LNHNV and CDR2 is YYDKDF in the germline V gene (reference sequence). The trim removed 1 base at V and 4 bases at J, leaving 16 bases unmatched. The CDR3 is 19 amino acids. CDR3 sequence: CATSRAVLTGTGTIYGYTF. CDR3 bases: TGTGCCACCAGCAGAGCAGTTCTCACCGGGACAGGGACCATCTATGGCTACACCTTC.

This clonotype was seen at least ten times. The chain uses TRBV6-5 and TRBJ2-1, with TRBD1 matching over 10 bases. The germline gives CDR1 MNHEY, CDR2 SVGAGI. V gave up 5 bases and J gave up 8 bases; unmatched junction bases: 12. The CDR3 extends over 16 amino acids. CDR3 region: CASSRTPGTGVDEQFF. CDR3 sequence (DNA): TGTGCCAGCAGTCGCACCCCCGGGACAGGGGTAGATGAGCAGTTCTTC.

Worth noting for this clonotype: This sequence may be a read error, since a much larger clone differs from it by one base. The chain uses TRBV10-2 and TRBJ2-7, with D perhaps being TRBD1 or TRBD2 (5 bases each). Per the germline V gene, CDR1 is WSHSY and CDR2 is SAAADI. This CDR3 has 15 amino acids. V shed 5 bases and J shed 7 bases, with 21 bases lying between them. The CDR3 loop is CASSPTEGTRGEQYF. The DNA for the CDR3 is TGCGCCAGCAGTCCGACAGAGGGAACTCGGGGTGAGCAGTACTTC.

The table lists this clonotype with a few counts. This rearrangement joins TRBV7-6 to TRBJ2-1; D is ambiguous. V was trimmed by 6 bases and J by 9 bases, leaving 18 bases between them. From germline, CDR1 is SGHVS and CDR2 FNYEAQ. This CDR3 contains 14 residues. CDR3 sequence (DNA): TGTGCCAGCAGACTTGAACCCCTAGTTGGTGAGCAGTTCTTC. Encoded protein: CASRLEPLVGEQFF.

In its sample, this clonotype was seen many times. The chain employs TRBV12-3 or TRBV12-4 and TRBJ2-1; weak D call: TRBD2 (5 bases). Trimming removed 3 bases at V and 6 bases at J, with 15 bases between. The CDR3 is 15 amino acids. DNA of the CDR3: TGTGCCAGCAGTTTTACTGCGGGCGTCTCCAATGAGCAGTTCTTC. As protein: CASSFTAGVSNEQFF.

The sample holds a few counts of this clonotype. The gene calls are TRBV7-3 and TRBJ1-1; no definite D call. Trimming removed 1 base from V and 1 base from J, with 10 bases in between. Germline V gene data show CDR1 as SGHTA and CDR2 as FQGTGA. This CDR3 is built from 15 residues. The CDR3 sequence: CASSLNPGQNTEAFF. In nucleotides, the CDR3 is TGTGCCAGCAGCTTAAATCCGGGCCAGAACACTGAAGCTTTCTTT. The variable domain in full, completed from reference TRBV7-3 and TRBJ1-1, reads GAGVSQTPSNKVTEKGKYVELRCDPISGHTALYWYRQSLGQGPEFLIYFQGTGAADDSGLPNDRFFAVRPEGSVSTLKIQRTERGDSAVYLCASSLNPGQNTEAFFGQGTRLTVV.

This clonotype occurred many times. The chain is built from TRBV6-5 and TRBJ2-2; D not certain. V was clipped by 0 bases and J by 4 bases, with 9 bases between them. The germline CDR1 and CDR2 sequences are MNHEY and SVGAGI. The CDR3 extends over 15 amino acids. The CDR3 reads CASSYSSGSTGELFF. CDR3 nucleotides: TGTGCCAGCAGTTACTCTTCAGGATCCACCGGGGAGCTGTTTTTT.

In this sample, this clonotype turned up many times. The rearrangement uses TRBV10-1 and TRBJ2-7; 8 bases agree with TRBD1. V dropped 3 bases and J dropped 2; count of bases not matched to a gene: 9. The CDR3 is made up of 16 amino acids. Germline loops: CDR1 WNHNN, CDR2 SYGVQD (reference sequence). Written as DNA, the CDR3 is TGCGCCAGCAGTGACCCCCGGGACAGGAGGGCCTACGAGCAGTACTTC. It yields the protein CASSDPRDRRAYEQYF.

This clonotype was found many times. The rearrangement links TRBV7-9 to TRBJ1-2; D is uncertain. The V and J ends lost 2 bases and 2 bases respectively, with 6 bases between them. CDR3 length equals 13 residues. Per germline, CDR1 SEHNR and CDR2 FQNEAQ (reference sequence). Here the CDR3 reads CASSLRGNYGYTF. The CDR3 DNA sequence: TGTGCCAGCAGCTTACGAGGGAACTATGGCTACACCTTC.